This is a list of T cell receptor beta chains from one sample in a study of T-cell memory formation after mild COVID-19. TCRdb recomputed calls from the 5' RACE reads with MiXCR, one row per CDR3 protein. The repertoire holds roughly 200,000 distinct CDR3 sequences, with around 16% as singletons. Material for sequencing was PBMCs or a T cell subset sorted from them (not recorded which). The receptors were gathered from an adult woman who had mild COVID-19 (a few samples of this study predate the infection). Cell type and time point are not known. CDR3s include the opening cysteine and the closing phenylalanine or tryptophan. The order of the fields is V gene, D gene, J gene, clone size, CDR3 DNA, CDR3 protein. D genes are given only for firm matches. The size entry is marked missing in some rows and otherwise reads once, few, many or a size class.

>TRBV7-2|-|TRBJ1-1|many
TGTGCCAGCAGTCAACCACGGGTTACTGAAGCTTTCTTT
CASSQPRVTEAFF
>TRBV24-1|-|TRBJ2-1|-
TGTGCCACCAGTGATCCCACTACGCCTTCGTACAATGAGCAGTTCTTC
CATSDPTTPSYNEQFF
>TRBV7-7|TRBD2|TRBJ2-3|-
TGTGCTAGCAGCTTAGGGCTAGCGGGCCTCACAGATACGCAGTATTTT
CASSLGLAGLTDTQYF
>TRBV7-2|-|TRBJ1-1|-
TGTGCCAGCACCCAAGTTACTGAAGCTTTCTTT
CASTQVTEAFF
>TRBV6-6|-|TRBJ1-2|-
TGTGCCAGCAGAATCGGACAGATCTATGGCTACACCTTC
CASRIGQIYGYTF
>TRBV5-6|-|TRBJ1-2|-
TGTGCCAGCAGCGACTATGGGGGCGCGAGTGGCTACACCTTC
CASSDYGGASGYTF
>TRBV7-2|TRBD1|TRBJ1-4|few
TGTGCCAGCAGCTTACTGGGACAGGGGACGGAAAAACTGTTTTTT
CASSLLGQGTEKLFF
>TRBV7-2|TRBD2|TRBJ2-1|-
TGTGCCAGCAGCTTAAGACTAGCGGGAGTTCCCAATGAGCAGTTCTTC
CASSLRLAGVPNEQFF
>TRBV10-2|TRBD1|TRBJ2-7|many
TGCGCCAGCAGTGATCTGGGGACAGGGGCCTACGAGCAGTACTTC
CASSDLGTGAYEQYF
>TRBV7-3|TRBD2|TRBJ2-5|-
TGTGCCAGCAGCTCTGGACTAGCGGGAGCAGAGACCCAGTACTTC
CASSSGLAGAETQYF
>TRBV9|-|TRBJ2-7|once
TGTGCCAGCAGCGTAGAGTGGGAATCCTACGAGCAGTACTTC
CASSVEWESYEQYF
>TRBV27|TRBD1|TRBJ2-7|-
TGTGCCAGCAGAATCGGGACAGGGGGCAGATACGAGCAGTACTTC
CASRIGTGGRYEQYF
>TRBV6-9|TRBD2|TRBJ2-1|-
TGTGCCAGCAGTCCCCTCGGGACTAGCGGGAGCTCCTACAATGAGCAGTTCTTC
CASSPLGTSGSSYNEQFF
>TRBV9|-|TRBJ1-1|-
TGTGCCAGCAGCGTAGCCCGTAGACAGGTGGCAACGAACACTGAAGCTTTCTTT
CASSVARRQVATNTEAFF
>TRBV20-1|-|TRBJ1-5|few
TGCAGTGCTAGAGTAGGGGGGCACTATAGCAATCAGCCCCAGCATTTT
CSARVGGHYSNQPQHF
>TRBV4-2|TRBD2|TRBJ2-5|few
TGTGCCAGCAGCCAAGATCCGGGGACTAGCGGAGAGACCCAGTACTTC
CASSQDPGTSGETQYF
>TRBV11-3|-|TRBJ2-7|-
TGTGCCAGCAGTCCAAAAGGCGGCGACGAGCAGTACTTC
CASSPKGGDEQYF
>TRBV4-1|TRBD1|TRBJ2-7|few
TGCGCCAGCAGCCCTCGACGGACAGGATCCTACGAGCAGTACTTC
CASSPRRTGSYEQYF
>TRBV12-3/TRBV12-4|TRBD1|TRBJ2-5|few
TGTGCCAGCAGCCAGGGACAGTTAGAGACCCAGTACTTC
CASSQGQLETQYF
>TRBV7-9|-|TRBJ2-3|-
TGTGCCAGCAGCTTAATTTCGGGGGCCTCAGATACGCAGTATTTT
CASSLISGASDTQYF
>TRBV3-1|-|TRBJ1-1|many
TGTGCCAGCAGGCAAGATTCAGGGGTGTACACTGAAGCTTTCTTT
CASRQDSGVYTEAFF
>TRBV5-1|-|TRBJ2-1|many
TGCGCCAGCACCCCCTCGGGACTCTACAATGAGCAGTTCTTC
CASTPSGLYNEQFF
>TRBV7-9|-|TRBJ2-1|-
TGTGCCAGCAGCTTATTTAGGGTGCGATGGGGCTCCCGCGATGAGCAGTTCTTC
CASSLFRVRWGSRDEQFF
>TRBV12-3/TRBV12-4|-|TRBJ1-1|few
TGTGCCAGCAGTACCCCAAAAGGGGCGGGGAGAACTGAAGCTTTCTTT
CASSTPKGAGRTEAFF
>TRBV7-3|-|TRBJ1-2|-
TGTGCCAGCAGCTTACCCGGAGGGGCCTATGGCTACACCTTC
CASSLPGGAYGYTF
>TRBV12-3/TRBV12-4|-|TRBJ1-5|-
TGTGCCAGCAGTTCCTATTTCAAGGCCCAGCATTTT
CASSSYFKAQHF
>TRBV6-6|-|TRBJ2-5|-
TGTGCCAGCAGTTACTCGAAGGTTGAGGGAAAGACCCAGTACTTC
CASSYSKVEGKTQYF
>TRBV6-1|-|TRBJ2-3|-
TGTGCCAGCAGTGAGTCTTTTAGGGCGGATACGCAGTATTTT
CASSESFRADTQYF
>TRBV7-9|-|TRBJ1-1|few
TGTGCCAGCAGCTCAGCCGAAATGGACGGGAACACTGAAGCTTTCTTT
CASSSAEMDGNTEAFF
>TRBV12-3/TRBV12-4|TRBD2|TRBJ2-3|few
TGTGCCAGCAGTTTAATGGCGGGGGGGCAGACAGATACGCAGTATTTT
CASSLMAGGQTDTQYF
>TRBV18|-|TRBJ1-2|-
TGTGCCAGCTCACCTCTGCAGAACTATGGATACACCTTC
CASSPLQNYGYTF
>TRBV15|-|TRBJ2-5|few
TGTGCCACCAGCAGTAGGACGGCTCAAGAGACCCAGTACTTC
CATSSRTAQETQYF
>TRBV20-1|TRBD1|TRBJ1-5|-
TGCAGTGCTAGAGTCGGACAGGGACGTACGCCCCAGCATTTT
CSARVGQGRTPQHF
>TRBV5-1|TRBD2|TRBJ2-7|-
TGCGCCAGCAGCTTGGTGGCGGGGGGCGCTTTGAACGAGCAGTACTTC
CASSLVAGGALNEQYF
>TRBV7-2|-|TRBJ2-3|-
TGTGCCAGCAGCTCGCCGCTACTAAGCGGAAGCACAGATACGCAGTATTTT
CASSSPLLSGSTDTQYF
>TRBV9|-|TRBJ1-5|few
TGTGCCAGCAGCGTAGAACGGGGAATAGCAGGGCATTTT
CASSVERGIAGHF
>TRBV12-3/TRBV12-4|TRBD2|TRBJ2-1|few
TGTGCCAGCAATCCATTGGCGGGAGGGCGTAATGAGCAGTTCTTC
CASNPLAGGRNEQFF
>TRBV9|-|TRBJ1-1|few
TGTGCCAGCAGCGTAGAAGGGGTCGCCACTGAAGCTTTCTTT
CASSVEGVATEAFF
>TRBV5-1|TRBD2|TRBJ2-5|-
TGCGCCAGCATAATGGGACTAGAAGAGACCCAGTACTTC
CASIMGLEETQYF
>TRBV6-2/TRBV6-3|TRBD1|TRBJ1-5|-
TGTGCCAGCAGCACCCAGGGGACAGGATATAATCAGCCCCAGCATTTT
CASSTQGTGYNQPQHF
>TRBV6-2/TRBV6-3|-|TRBJ2-3|few
TGTGCCAGCAGTTACTCGAGAACCACAGATACGCAGTATTTT
CASSYSRTTDTQYF
>TRBV19|-|TRBJ2-7|few
TGTGCCAGTAGTAATGCAGCCGACTACGAGCAGTACTTC
CASSNAADYEQYF
>TRBV12-3/TRBV12-4|TRBD1|TRBJ1-6|-
TGTGCCAGCAGTGGGGACAGGACATTTGGATCACCCCTCCACTTT
CASSGDRTFGSPLHF
>TRBV3-1|-|TRBJ2-1|-
TGTGCCAGCAGCCAAATTTTGACCAGTTACAATGAGCAGTTCTTC
CASSQILTSYNEQFF
>TRBV2|-|TRBJ2-7|-
TGTGCCAGCAGTGTCAGGGGGGGTCGCTACGAGCAGTACTTC
CASSVRGGRYEQYF
>TRBV5-1|-|TRBJ2-2|-
TGCGCCAGCAGCTTGGGATCGCAGGGCGGCTGGGTCTACACCGGGGAGCTGTTTTTT
CASSLGSQGGWVYTGELFF
>TRBV6-5|TRBD1|TRBJ1-1|few
TGTGCCAGCAGCTTACAGGGGGGCCCGGTCACTGAAGCTTTCTTT
CASSLQGGPVTEAFF
>TRBV5-1|-|TRBJ1-1|-
TGCGCCAGCAGCAGAGACGGACAGATGAACACTGAAGCTTTCTTT
CASSRDGQMNTEAFF
>TRBV15|-|TRBJ1-2|few
TGTGCCACCAGCAGAGATGGTACCAGGACGGGGGGCTACACCTTC
CATSRDGTRTGGYTF
>TRBV12-3/TRBV12-4|TRBD2|TRBJ2-7|few
TGTGCCAGCAGCGGACTAGCGGAGAACTACGAGCAGTACTTC
CASSGLAENYEQYF